One and the same sample provided the 29 T cell receptor beta chains below, sequenced in a study of T-cell memory formation after mild COVID-19. Each CDR3 protein is one row after TCRdb ran MiXCR on the 5' RACE reads. The repertoire consists of about 160,000 distinct CDR3 sequences, with roughly 28% occurring once and the leading ten covering about 11%. Sequencing used PBMCs or a T cell subset sorted from them (not recorded which). The origin of the receptors is an adult woman who had mild COVID-19 (a few samples of this study predate the infection). Cell type and time point are not known.

The chain carries TRBV19 and TRBJ2-4, with 10 positions matching TRBD1. Trimming removed 4 bases from V and 6 bases from J; junction bases left unmatched: 9. CDR1 is LNHDA, CDR2 SQIVND, per germline (reference sequence). This CDR3 is 16 amino acids long. The CDR3 sequence: CASSTRQGARGNIQYF. The CDR3 DNA reads as TGTGCCAGTAGTACAAGACAGGGGGCTCGTGGAAACATTCAGTACTTC.

In this sample, this clonotype turned up a few times. This rearrangement joins TRBV9 to TRBJ2-3; 9 bases are shared with TRBD2. Germline loops: CDR1 SGDLS, CDR2 YYNGEE. There are 15 residues in the CDR3. With 3 bases clipped from V and 8 bases from J, the junction kept 10 bases outside the gene matches. The CDR3, as DNA: TGTGCCAGCAGCGGGTCTAGCGGGGCTTTGGGTACGCAGTATTTT. Translating it yields CASSGSSGALGTQYF. The complete variable domain, with remaining parts taken from reference TRBV9 and TRBJ2-3, reads DSGVTQTPKHLITATGQRVTLRCSPRSGDLSVYWYQQSLDQGLQFLIQYYNGEERAKGNILERFSAQQFPDLHSELNLSSLELGDSALYFCASSGSSGALGTQYFGPGTRLTVL.

This clonotype was counted only a few times. The chain has TRBV7-9 and TRBJ1-5; TRBD1 might be the D (6 bases). Trimming shortened V by 3 bases and J by 11 bases, and 14 bases separated the two germline ends. This CDR3 is built from 13 residues. CDR1 SEHNR and CDR2 FQNEAQ come from the germline V gene (reference sequence). CDR3 sequence (DNA): TGTGCCAGCAGCTTCGCACCTCAGGGGTCCCAGCATTTT. It yields the protein CASSFAPQGSQHF.

This clonotype was detected only a few times. The chain carries TRBV4-1 and TRBJ2-5; possibly TRBD1 for D (6 bases). The length of the CDR3 is 17 residues. Germline V gene lookup returns CDR1 MGHRA and CDR2 YSYEKL. The ends were cut back, 0 bases at V and 2 bases at J, with 16 bases in the middle. The CDR3, as DNA: TGCGCCAGCAGCCAAGATTCCCGGGTAGGGGGACAAGAGACCCAGTACTTC. Translating gives CASSQDSRVGGQETQYF.

This sequence joins TRBV15 and TRBJ2-1; 10 nucleotides agree with TRBD2. V trimming: 0 bases; J trimming: 8 bases; junction bases outside the gene matches: 13. This CDR3 region has 18 residues. Germline lookup yields CDR1 LNHNV and CDR2 YYDKDF (reference sequence). CDR3 nucleotides: TGTGCCACCAGCAGAGATGTCCTTCTAGCGGGAGTTTGGGATGAGCAGTTCTTC. Translation: CATSRDVLLAGVWDEQFF.

This clonotype was found a few times. The V call is TRBV5-1, the J call TRBJ2-4; 11 bases map to TRBD2. The CDR3 contains 15 residues. V lost 4 bases to trimming and J lost 0 bases; unmatched junction nucleotides: 0. Germline V lookup: CDR1 SGHRS, CDR2 YFSETQ. The CDR3 DNA reads TGCGCCAGCAGCGGACTAGCGGGAGCCAAAAACATTCAGTACTTC. This translates into CASSGLAGAKNIQYF.

This clonotype has more than one count but fewer than ten. The chain links TRBV7-8 to TRBJ2-7; D unclear. Trimming took 3 bases from V and 2 from J, leaving 14 bases between them. This CDR3 spans 15 amino acids. The germline CDR1 and CDR2 sequences are SGHVS and FQNEAQ. The CDR3 region is CASSFLRLTTYEQYF. In DNA, the CDR3 is TGTGCCAGCAGCTTTCTTCGACTCACTACCTACGAGCAGTACTTC.

The rearrangement links TRBV27 to TRBJ2-1; 10 bases are a match to TRBD1. This CDR3 is 16 amino acids long. The V and J ends lost 3 bases and 4 bases, in that order; junction bases with no gene match: 6. Per the germline V gene, CDR1 is MNHEY and CDR2 is SMNVEV (reference sequence). CDR3 protein: CASSFSGQGTYNEQFF. CDR3 nucleotide sequence: TGTGCCAGCAGTTTTTCGGGACAGGGGACATACAATGAGCAGTTCTTC.

This chain connects TRBV20-1 to TRBJ2-7; 13 nucleotides agree with TRBD2. The CDR3 loop spans 15 amino acids. Germline V gene data show CDR1 as DFQATT and CDR2 as SNEGSKA (reference sequence). J gave up 0 bases and V 3 bases, and 2 bases lay outside the gene matches. The CDR3 coding sequence is TGCAGTGCTAGTGGACTAGCGGGGGACTCCTACGAGCAGTACTTC. It translates to CSASGLAGDSYEQYF.

The rearrangement joins TRBV29-1 to TRBJ2-1; 7 nucleotides agree with TRBD1. The CDR3 extends over 14 amino acids. Per germline, CDR1 SQVTM and CDR2 ANQGSEA. V dropped 6 bases and J dropped 4; count of bases not matched to a gene: 9. Here the CDR3 DNA reads TGCAGCGTCTCATACAGGGGAGAATACAATGAGCAGTTCTTC. Translation: CSVSYRGEYNEQFF.

The chain joins TRBV19 to TRBJ2-7; no clear D. CDR1 is LNHDA and CDR2 is SQIVND in the germline V gene (reference sequence). Trimming shortened V by 5 bases and J by 5 bases, and 13 bases separated the two germline ends. This CDR3 has 13 amino acids. This chain's CDR3 is CASSPRTAHEQYF. The DNA for the CDR3 is TGTGCCAGTAGTCCTCGGACGGCCCACGAGCAGTACTTC.

V and J are TRBV6-2 or TRBV6-3 and TRBJ2-7; 9 bases fit TRBD2. The junction had 9 bases not matched to a gene; V was cut back by 4 bases and J by 2 bases. This CDR3 region has 16 residues. Germline V gives CDR1 MNHEY, CDR2 SVGEGT. CDR3 residues: CASSSSRLAVAYEQYF. CDR3 DNA: TGTGCCAGCAGTTCCTCCCGACTAGCGGTAGCCTACGAGCAGTACTTC.

Of note for this clonotype: One end of the junction varies from germline; a read error may be responsible. The V and J genes are TRBV20-1 and TRBJ2-3; 7 bases are a match to TRBD2. This CDR3 comprises 17 residues. CDR1 and CDR2 (germline): DFQATT, SNEGSKA (reference sequence). The CDR3 reads CRARAYSGRVNTDTQYF. The CDR3 nucleotides read TGCAGAGCTAGAGCATACTCAGGGAGGGTGAACACAGATACGCAGTATTTT.

The CDR3 coding sequence is TGCAGCGTTGGCGCGGGCCCGGCGGGGCAGTATTTT. This encodes CSVGAGPAGQYF. This chain joins TRBV29-1 and TRBJ2-3; tentative D call: TRBD2 (5 bases). V lost 4 bases and J 11 bases, leaving 16 bases between the germline ends. The CDR3 is 12 residues long. From germline, CDR1 is SQVTM and CDR2 ANQGSEA.

The CDR3 DNA reads as TGCAGCGTTGCCTGGGTAGGATCCGGAGAGCAGTACTTC. Protein product: CSVAWVGSGEQYF. The chain has TRBV29-1 and TRBJ2-7; D is unresolved. Per germline, CDR1 SQVTM and CDR2 ANQGSEA. Trimming removed 4 bases at V and 7 bases at J, with 17 bases between. The CDR3 covers 13 residues.

This clonotype has only a few counts. The gene calls are TRBV5-1 and TRBJ2-1, with TRBD2 as a possible D gene (6 bases). The CDR3 runs to 15 residues. V was clipped by 4 bases and J by 2 bases, with 13 bases between them. Germline CDR1 SGHRS, CDR2 YFSETQ. CDR3 in DNA: TGCGCCAGCAGCGGGGGAGGTCGGGCCTACAATGAGCAGTTCTTC. Amino acid sequence: CASSGGGRAYNEQFF.

The chain joins TRBV7-2 to TRBJ2-3, with D unresolved. Trimming left V 1 base short and J 0 bases short, with 8 bases between. CDR1 is SGHTA, CDR2 FQGNSA, per germline. CDR3 length: 15 amino acids. The CDR3 DNA reads TGTGCCAGCAGCTTAGTGCGGCGTAGCACAGATACGCAGTATTTT. Translating it yields CASSLVRRSTDTQYF.

This clonotype has just a few counts. This chain links TRBV7-3 with TRBJ2-5; D possibly corresponds to TRBD2 (6 bases). Germline assignment: CDR1 SGHTA and CDR2 FQGTGA. The CDR3 totals 16 residues. V was trimmed by 5 bases and J by 4 bases, leaving 20 bases between them. This CDR3 is CASSPLGGVGGETQYF. CDR3 coding DNA: TGTGCCAGCAGCCCACTCGGCGGGGTCGGGGGAGAGACCCAGTACTTC.

The rearrangement joins TRBV29-1 to TRBJ1-2; TRBD1 might be the D (6 bases). The V end was cut by 1 base, the J end by 2 bases, with 11 bases between. Germline lookup yields CDR1 SQVTM and CDR2 ANQGSEA. The CDR3 contains 14 residues. CDR3 sequence (DNA): TGCAGCGTTGAAGGGACAGATTACAACTATGGCTACACCTTC. Its translation: CSVEGTDYNYGYTF.

The table lists this clonotype with a count of one. The chain recombines TRBV29-1 with TRBJ2-3, with TRBD2 matching 9 bases. The J segment lost 0 bases and the V segment lost 4 bases, leaving 2 bases of the junction unmatched. CDR1 and CDR2 (germline): SQVTM, ANQGSEA. The CDR3 is made up of 14 amino acids. CDR3 in amino acids: CSVVSGSSTDTQYF. The CDR3, as DNA: TGCAGCGTTGTTAGCGGGAGTAGCACAGATACGCAGTATTTT.

This clonotype was seen a handful of times. The CDR3 DNA reads as TGTGCCACCAGCAGAGATCCCTCGACAGGTGGTCTGCCCCAGCATTTT. Its translation: CATSRDPSTGGLPQHF. V gene TRBV15 combines with J gene TRBJ1-5; weak D call: TRBD1 (6 bases). There are 16 residues in the CDR3. Trimming cost V 0 bases and J 9 bases, with 18 bases left between them. Germline V gene sequence: CDR1 LNHNV, CDR2 YYDKDF (reference sequence).

V and J are TRBV3-1 and TRBJ1-1, with unresolved D. V shed 1 base and J shed 1 base, with 10 bases lying between them. The CDR3 sequence is 15 residues long. The germline gives CDR1 LGHDT, CDR2 YNNKEL (reference sequence). The DNA for the CDR3 is TGTGCCAGCAGCCAAGTTACGTGGCGGAACACTGAAGCTTTCTTT. Residues: CASSQVTWRNTEAFF.

This clonotype was detected only a few times. The genes are TRBV30 and TRBJ2-1; D perhaps matches TRBD2 (7 bases). Looked up from germline, CDR1 is GTSNPN and CDR2 is SVGIG (reference sequence). The CDR3 loop spans 15 amino acids. The V end lost 4 bases, the J end lost 7 bases, and 20 bases lay between the germline ends. Here the CDR3 DNA reads TGTGCCTGGACACAGCTGGCGGGGGCCCTGAATGAGCAGTTCTTC. Its protein product is CAWTQLAGALNEQFF.

The rearrangement joins TRBV10-3 to TRBJ2-3; D perhaps matches TRBD2 (6 bases). Germline V gene data show CDR1 as ENHRY and CDR2 as SYGVKD. The V gene lost 2 bases and the J gene lost 5 bases, with 17 bases spanning the gap. CDR3 length: 16 residues. In DNA, the CDR3 is TGTGCCATCAGTGAGCGAGCGGGCCGAGCACGAGATACGCAGTATTTT. Translating it yields CAISERAGRARDTQYF.

The chain combines TRBV7-2 with TRBJ2-5; D is unresolved. V was clipped by 1 base and J by 5 bases, with 20 bases between them. CDR3 size: 17 residues. Per germline, CDR1 SGHTA and CDR2 FQGNSA. CDR3 loop: CASSLGSRPPNGETQYF. The CDR3 nucleotides are TGTGCCAGCAGCTTAGGCTCCCGACCCCCTAATGGGGAGACCCAGTACTTC.

The chain uses TRBV12-3 or TRBV12-4 and TRBJ2-3; D unclear. The CDR3 is 14 amino acids. Trimming left V 2 bases short and J 1 base short, with 7 bases between. DNA for the CDR3: TGTGCCAGCAGTTTACGGCAGGGCACAGATACGCAGTATTTT. Translated, it gives CASSLRQGTDTQYF.

This clonotype was detected only a few times. The V call is TRBV2, the J call TRBJ2-2, with D maybe TRBD1 (5 bases). Trimming left V 6 bases short and J 1 base short, with 6 bases between. The CDR3 is made up of 13 amino acids. Germline V CDR1 and CDR2: SNHLY, FYNNEI. CDR3 sequence reads: CASSGQNTGELFF. The CDR3 DNA follows: TGTGCCAGCAGCGGACAGAACACCGGGGAGCTGTTTTTT.

This clonotype was seen more than once but under ten times. The DNA for the CDR3 is TGTGCCAGCAGCCTCTCTACCTACACCGGGGAGCTGTTTTTT. Residues: CASSLSTYTGELFF. V and J are TRBV6-2 or TRBV6-3 and TRBJ2-2; D gene uncertain. V lost 6 bases to trimming and J lost 3 bases, with 11 bases between them. This CDR3 has 14 amino acids. The V gene's germline CDR1 is MNHEY and CDR2 SVGEGT.

The V call is TRBV7-3, the J call TRBJ2-1; TRBD2 matches at 7 bases. This CDR3 is 17 amino acids long. V lost 2 bases, J lost 7 bases, and 14 bases stayed unmatched. Germline V CDR1 and CDR2: SGHTA, FQGTGA. CDR3 sequence (DNA): TGTGCCAGCAGCTTATACGTCGCGGGAGTGGATGTGAATGAGCAGTTCTTC. This translates into CASSLYVAGVDVNEQFF.